These 8 T cell receptor beta chains share one sample of origin, sequenced in a study of regulatory T cells in long-lasting Graves disease. Time point noted: newly diagnosed GD, antithyroid drugs for less than 3 months. PBMC-extracted RNA yielded the TCR library. Sequencing libraries for TCR beta were prepared with iRepertoire HTBI primers and Arm-PCR of CDR3 regions. Each CDR3 protein gets one entry after TCRdb re-called the multiplex PCR reads with MiXCR. The sample holds hundreds of thousands of distinct CDR3 sequences, 16% seen once. The same sample was also studied in work on T cells in Graves' hyperthyroidism and ophthalmopathy.

The sequences come from peripheral blood mononuclear cells (PBMCs), collected at new diagnosis, from a patient treated with antithyroid drugs. Every receptor here comes from a man between 35 and 55 years old with Graves disease.

This sequence joins TRBV7-6 and TRBJ2-7; TRBD1 matches 10 bases. The germline V gene encodes CDR1 SGHVS and CDR2 FNYEAQ. The CDR3 extends over 15 amino acids. Trimming cost V 5 bases and J 5 bases; bases outside gene matches: 9. The DNA of the CDR3 is TGTGCCAGCAGCATAAGGACAGGGGGTGCCAACGAGCAGTACTTC. Translated: CASSIRTGGANEQYF.

This clonotype was recorded once. Being one base from a much bigger clone, this may be a read error. J is TRBJ1-5 and V is TRBV28; D gene uncertain. CDR3 length equals 15 residues. The germline V and J ends were trimmed by 6 bases and 1 base, with 13 bases remaining between them. The germline V gene encodes CDR1 MDHEN and CDR2 SYDVKM. The CDR3: CASSRGGGSNQPQHF. CDR3 DNA: TGTGCCAGCAGCAGAGGAGGAGGCAGCAATCAGCCCCAGCATTTT.

This clonotype was found many times. The J gene is TRBJ1-1, the V gene TRBV3-1, with TRBD1 as a possible D gene (5 bases). Germline CDR1 is LGHDT and CDR2 is YNNKEL (reference sequence). With 4 bases removed from V and 1 base from J, the gap between germline ends came to 13 bases. CDR3 length: 15 amino acids. This chain's CDR3 is CASSLPGGGNTEAFF. The CDR3 coding sequence is TGTGCCAGCAGCCTCCCAGGTGGGGGGAACACTGAAGCTTTCTTT. The entire variable domain, with the rest obtained from reference TRBV3-1 and TRBJ1-1, is as follows: DTAVSQTPKYLVTQMGNDKSIKCEQNLGHDTMYWYKQDSKKFLKIMFSYNNKELIINETVPNRFSPKSPDKAHLNLHINSLELGDSAVYFCASSLPGGGNTEAFFGQGTRLTVV.

The genes are TRBV27 and TRBJ1-5; possibly TRBD1 for D (6 bases). The CDR3 has 16 residues. Germline assignment: CDR1 MNHEY and CDR2 SMNVEV (reference sequence). Trimming cost V 5 bases and J 7 bases, with 21 bases left between them. CDR3 sequence reads: CASSPFSPGAEQPQHF. DNA of the CDR3: TGTGCCAGCAGTCCATTCAGCCCGGGGGCGGAACAGCCCCAGCATTTT.

This clonotype has ten or more counts. The chain recombines TRBV28 with TRBJ1-6; D gene unclear. Trimming stripped 5 bases from V and 5 bases from J, with 19 bases between. The CDR3 length is 17 residues. CDR1 is MDHEN and CDR2 is SYDVKM in the germline V gene. CDR3: CASSPTVSARHNSPLHF. The CDR3 region has the DNA TGTGCCAGCAGTCCCACCGTCTCCGCACGACATAATTCACCCCTCCACTTT.

At least ten counts were recorded for this clonotype. The chain combines TRBV24-1 with TRBJ2-2, with unresolved D. Germline V gene data show CDR1 as KGHDR and CDR2 as SFDVKD. The CDR3 has 15 residues. The ends were cut back, 3 bases at V and 6 bases at J, with 13 bases in the middle. The CDR3 reads CATSDPGRVAGELFF. In DNA, the CDR3 is TGTGCCACCAGTGATCCGGGTCGGGTAGCCGGGGAGCTGTTTTTT.

This clonotype came up many times. The chain combines TRBV6-1 with TRBJ2-6; D unresolved. Trimming pared 7 bases from V and 4 bases from J, leaving 11 bases between. The CDR3 runs 14 residues. Germline V gene sequence: CDR1 MNHNS, CDR2 SASEGT. The CDR3 nucleotides read TGTGCCAGCACCACTCGTTCCGGGGCCAACGTCCTGACTTTC. It translates to CASTTRSGANVLTF.

This clonotype occurred many times. Germline and junction disagree at one end, which may indicate a read error. The V gene is TRBV28, the J gene TRBJ2-1, with D unresolved. Germline assignment: CDR1 MDHEN and CDR2 SYDVKM. CDR3 length equals 12 residues. The CDR3 sequence: CASSITNSYQLF. The CDR3 DNA sequence: TGTGCCAGCAGTATAACAAACAGTTACCAGCTCTTC.